Listed here is a single T cell receptor beta chain. Its antigen is not known. Sequencing was performed with immunoSEQ multiplex PCR; in TCRdb, only in-frame clones are kept and a portion is missing. The table shows about 27,000 clones, with about 78% occurring only once. The data were obtained in a study of neoadjuvant nivolumab and ipilimumab in lung cancer. Findings and limits, study-wide: Only a small number of samples underwent TCR sequencing. TCR richness and clonality were higher in tumors than adjacent uninvolved lung.

Germline V gene sequence: CDR1 SGHTS, CDR2 YDEGEE. The germline V and J ends were trimmed by 2 bases and 4 bases, with 7 bases remaining between them. The CDR3 covers 13 residues. J is TRBJ1-5 and V is TRBV5-8; D ambiguous. The sample was tumor tissue, taken after neoadjuvant nivolumab, alone or with ipilimumab, at or shortly before surgery. This sequence was found in an adult with non-small cell lung cancer. This CDR3 reads CASSFPPNQPQHF. CDR3 bases: TGTGCCAGCAGCTTCCCCCCGAATCAGCCCCAGCATTTT.